The 21 T cell receptor beta chains listed next were all sequenced from one sample in a study of T cells in Graves' hyperthyroidism and ophthalmopathy (dated 2019 in TCRdb). The library was built by means of multiplex PCR. The sample was run on an Illumina HiSeq 2000. The TCR beta CDR3 regions were amplified from RNA transcripts. For the first round of RT-PCR on the TCR CDR3, the HTBI primer set was used together with the Qiagen OneStep RT-PCR kit. Using fastp trimming at Q25 and MiXCR clonotype assembly, TCRdb reanalyzed the public sequencing data and kept in-frame beta chains. Every distinct CDR3 protein forms one entry, paired with its most common genes and DNA. This sample lists around 190,000 distinct CDR3 sequences; around a sixth were detected once. The top ten constitute about 50% of the sample. Sequencing input: blood. Receptors were obtained from a woman aged 50 to 60 with Graves' hyperthyroidism.

This clonotype was observed a few times. The chain couples TRBV7-3 to TRBJ2-7; no clear D gene. The CDR3 totals 14 residues. CDR1 is SGHTA, CDR2 FQGTGA, per germline. Trimming stripped 4 bases from V and 5 bases from J, with 15 bases between. CDR3 loop: CASSSSHGSNEQYF. The CDR3 DNA sequence: TGTGCCAGCAGCTCCTCCCACGGGTCCAACGAGCAGTACTTC.

The rearrangement joins TRBV10-3 to TRBJ2-1; 15 bases map to TRBD2. This CDR3 comprises 20 residues. J lost 2 bases, V lost 9 bases, and 17 bases had no gene match. Germline V gives CDR1 ENHRY, CDR2 SYGVKD. CDR3 protein: CAIRGTPGTSGRSPYNEQFF. CDR3 nucleotides: TGTGCCATACGGGGTACCCCAGGGACTAGCGGGAGGAGTCCCTACAATGAGCAGTTCTTC.

At least ten counts were recorded for this clonotype. The rearrangement links TRBV6-5 to TRBJ2-3, with a tentative D call TRBD2 (6 bases). The CDR3 is 17 amino acids. Germline V CDR1 and CDR2: MNHEY, SVGAGI. The ends were cut back, 0 bases at V and 2 bases at J, with 15 bases in the middle. CDR3 region: CASSYSQLAAVTDTQYF. CDR3 DNA sequence: TGTGCCAGCAGTTACTCCCAGTTAGCGGCCGTCACAGATACGCAGTATTTT.

This clonotype was found many times. The CDR3 nucleotides are TGCAGTGCTGCCCAGGGGTGGGGTTCACCCCTCCACTTT. It translates to CSAAQGWGSPLHF. This chain uses TRBV20-1 with TRBJ1-6; perhaps TRBD1 as D (6 bases). Per germline, CDR1 DFQATT and CDR2 SNEGSKA (reference sequence). The CDR3 totals 13 residues. Trimming removed 5 bases at V and 9 bases at J, with 14 bases between.

The table lists this clonotype with many counts. The genes are TRBV29-1 and TRBJ1-2, with TRBD1 identical over 11 bases. V lost 4 bases and J lost 6; bases outside the gene matches: 4. This CDR3 comprises 13 residues. Per the germline V gene, CDR1 is SQVTM and CDR2 is ANQGSEA. This CDR3 is CSVGTGGRDGYTF. CDR3 coding DNA: TGCAGCGTTGGGACAGGGGGCAGGGATGGCTACACCTTC.

The CDR3 loop reads CATQRVLGQPQHF. DNA for the CDR3: TGTGCCACCCAGAGAGTGCTGGGGCAGCCCCAGCATTTT. The chain carries TRBV15 and TRBJ1-5, with D unclear. V dropped 8 bases and J dropped 7 bases, with 15 bases sitting between them. CDR1 and CDR2 from the germline V gene are LNHNV and YYDKDF (reference sequence). This CDR3 is 13 amino acids long.

This clonotype was seen at least ten times. This rearrangement joins TRBV18 to TRBJ2-2; the D gene is possibly TRBD2 (5 bases). Trimming removed 6 bases from V and 1 base from J, with 12 bases in between. CDR1 KGHSH and CDR2 LQKENI come from the germline V gene. The CDR3 has 15 residues. DNA of the CDR3: TGTGCCAGCTCGCCAACTAGTGAGAACACCGGGGAGCTGTTTTTT. Its protein is CASSPTSENTGELFF.

This clonotype was seen ten or more times. This chain links TRBV3-1 with TRBJ1-2; D not certain. CDR1 is LGHDT, CDR2 YNNKEL, per germline (reference sequence). The V and J ends lost 0 bases and 7 bases respectively, with 12 bases between them. The CDR3 contains 14 residues. The CDR3 is CASSQDGGSGGYTF. Here the CDR3 DNA reads TGTGCCAGCAGCCAAGACGGCGGCTCTGGTGGCTACACCTTC. Using reference TRBV3-1 and TRBJ1-2 for the parts outside the CDR3, the full variable domain is DTAVSQTPKYLVTQMGNDKSIKCEQNLGHDTMYWYKQDSKKFLKIMFSYNNKELIINETVPNRFSPKSPDKAHLNLHINSLELGDSAVYFCASSQDGGSGGYTFGSGTRLTVV.

The chain couples TRBV12-3 or TRBV12-4 to TRBJ1-5; D is ambiguous. V lost 3 bases and J 1 base, leaving 4 bases between the germline ends. The CDR3 covers 13 residues. CDR3 in DNA: TGTGCCAGCAGTTTTCAGAGCAATCAGCCCCAGCATTTT. This gives the protein CASSFQSNQPQHF.

This clonotype has ten or more counts. The gene calls are TRBV12-3 or TRBV12-4 and TRBJ1-1, with a possible D match to TRBD1 (6 bases). V lost 6 bases and J 2 bases, leaving 13 bases between the germline ends. The CDR3 covers 14 residues. The CDR3 region has the DNA TGTGCCAGCAGCCTCGGACAGCCCAACACTGAAGCTTTCTTT. Translation gives CASSLGQPNTEAFF.

The V call is TRBV28, the J call TRBJ2-5; 9 bases agree with TRBD1. V lost 3 bases, J lost 4 bases, and 6 bases stayed unmatched. Per germline, CDR1 MDHEN and CDR2 SYDVKM. CDR3 length equals 15 residues. CDR3 nucleotide sequence: TGTGCCAGCAGTTTGGAACAGGGGGCGGGAGAGACCCAGTACTTC. This sequence encodes CASSLEQGAGETQYF. Combining the CDR3 with reference TRBV28 and TRBJ2-5 gives the whole variable domain DVKVTQSSRYLVKRTGEKVFLECVQDMDHENMFWYRQDPGLGLRLIYFSYDVKMKEKGDIPEGYSVSREKKERFSLILESASTNQTSMYLCASSLEQGAGETQYFGPGTRLLVL.

This clonotype was detected ten times or more. CDR3 residues: CSALGLQSGNEQFF. The CDR3 coding sequence is TGCAGTGCTCTGGGACTTCAGAGTGGAAATGAGCAGTTCTTC. The genes are TRBV20-1 and TRBJ2-1; TRBD2 is a possible D gene (6 bases). The CDR3 totals 14 residues. Germline lookup yields CDR1 DFQATT and CDR2 SNEGSKA (reference sequence). Trimming removed 5 bases from V and 7 bases from J, with 18 bases in between.

This clonotype has only a few counts. J is TRBJ1-1 and V is TRBV5-5; D remains ambiguous. V gave up 1 base and J gave up 0 bases, with 13 bases separating them. This CDR3 has 16 amino acids. CDR1 is SGHKS, CDR2 YYEKEE, per germline (reference sequence). The CDR3 loop reads CASSLTVSRMNTEAFF. CDR3 coding DNA: TGTGCCAGCAGCTTGACGGTTAGCAGAATGAACACTGAAGCTTTCTTT.

In this sample, this clonotype turned up many times. This chain links TRBV2 with TRBJ2-7, with 8 bases fitting TRBD1. The germline CDR1 and CDR2 sequences are SNHLY and FYNNEI. The CDR3 contains 13 residues. Germline trimming cut 4 bases from V and 7 bases from J; bases unmatched to any gene: 6. As DNA, the CDR3 is TGTGCCAGCAGTGTGCAGGGGGCTGGGGAGCAGTACTTC. Translation gives CASSVQGAGEQYF.

This clonotype was counted only a few times. The V and J genes are TRBV27 and TRBJ2-1, with 16 bases that match TRBD2. Germline V gene sequence: CDR1 MNHEY, CDR2 SMNVEV (reference sequence). The CDR3 spans 16 residues. V was clipped by 6 bases and J by 12 bases; unmatched bases: 11. CDR3 sequence reads: CASRTSGLAGGSRQFF. The CDR3 nucleotides read TGTGCCAGCAGAACTTCGGGACTAGCGGGAGGGTCCCGGCAGTTCTTC.

This clonotype was seen ten or more times. This rearrangement joins TRBV2 to TRBJ2-3; 7 bases are shared with TRBD2. The germline V gene encodes CDR1 SNHLY and CDR2 FYNNEI. After removal of 6 bases from V and 1 base from J, the junction contained 7 bases not matched to a gene. CDR3 size: 15 residues. CDR3 residues: CASRNGGSRTDTQYF. The CDR3 DNA sequence: TGTGCCAGCAGAAACGGCGGGAGCCGCACAGATACGCAGTATTTT.

This clonotype was seen a few times. The gene calls are TRBV27 and TRBJ2-1, with TRBD2 matching 12 bases. Germline V lookup: CDR1 MNHEY, CDR2 SMNVEV (reference sequence). After removal of 6 bases from V and 0 bases from J, the junction contained 3 bases not matched to a gene. CDR3 length: 16 amino acids. The CDR3 DNA is TGTGCCAGCAGGACGACTAGCGGGGGCTCCTACAATGAGCAGTTCTTC. It codes for CASRTTSGGSYNEQFF.

This clonotype was seen only once. Being one base from a much bigger clone, this may be a read error. V usage is TRBV12-3 or TRBV12-4 and J usage is TRBJ2-5; TRBD2 is a possible D gene (6 bases). This CDR3 spans 13 amino acids. For the CDR3, the DNA is TGTGTCACCGCCCGCGGGGACCAAGAGACCCAGTACTTC. Its protein is CVTARGDQETQYF.

This clonotype turned up a few times. V gene TRBV9 combines with J gene TRBJ2-7, with 8 bases identical to TRBD1. The CDR3 sequence is 13 residues long. Unmatched junction bases numbered 5, after V lost 3 bases and J lost 6 bases. Germline CDR1 is SGDLS and CDR2 is YYNGEE. The CDR3 DNA sequence: TGTGCCAGCAGCGAACGGACAGGGCGCGAGCAGTACTTC. It codes for CASSERTGREQYF.

This clonotype occurred a few times. The chain has TRBV18 and TRBJ1-5, with 7 nucleotides matching TRBD1. The CDR3 has 17 amino acids. The germline V gene has CDR1 KGHSH and CDR2 LQKENI. The V and J ends lost 6 bases and 5 bases, in that order; junction bases with no gene match: 16. CDR3 region: CASSVAQETGIDQPQHF. The CDR3 bases are TGTGCCAGCTCCGTAGCTCAGGAGACAGGGATTGATCAGCCCCAGCATTTT.

The chain carries TRBV4-1 and TRBJ2-1; 16 bases agree with TRBD2. This CDR3 has 18 residues. Germline-derived CDR1 and CDR2 are MGHRA and YSYEKL. V was clipped by 0 bases and J by 6 bases; unmatched bases: 5. The chain's CDR3 is CASSQDRGLAGGPNEQFF. The CDR3 nucleotides are TGCGCCAGCAGCCAAGATCGGGGACTAGCGGGAGGGCCCAATGAGCAGTTCTTC.